This TCR beta chain was retrieved from a study of regulatory T cells in long-lasting Graves disease. Researchers made TCR beta libraries by using iRepertoire HTBI primers and running Arm-PCR on CDR3 regions. Each CDR3 protein is one row after TCRdb ran MiXCR on the multiplex PCR reads. The table shows some 340,000 distinct CDR3 sequences, with roughly 20% occurring only once. Noted time point: persistent/refractory GD, antithyroid drugs over 5 years with positive TRAb. PBMC RNA served as the TCR library source. This clonotype was picked up many times. The sequence derives from a woman in her thirties or forties with Graves disease. This material consisted of peripheral blood mononuclear cells (PBMCs), taken when the disease was refractory, from a patient treated with antithyroid drugs.

The CDR3 bases are TGTGCCAGCAGTTTAGGACTTTACACAGATACGCAGTATTTT. Its protein product is CASSLGLYTDTQYF. This sequence joins TRBV28 and TRBJ2-3; a weak D match, TRBD2 (5 bases). There are 14 residues in the CDR3. CDR1 and CDR2 (germline): MDHEN, SYDVKM. Trimming shortened V by 2 bases and J by 2 bases, and 8 bases separated the two germline ends.